This T cell receptor beta chain appears in the sequencing data of a study of T cell responses to AZD1222 COVID-19 vaccine. The CDR3 spans 11 residues. Per germline, CDR1 KGHDR and CDR2 SFDVKD. V lost 9 bases to trimming and J lost 4 bases, with 8 bases between them. TCRdb keeps only in-frame clones here, not all; method: immunoSEQ multiplex PCR. This sample carries approximately 210,000 clones, less than 95% of them seen once, and the ten largest clones take over 1.5%. V and J are TRBV24-1 and TRBJ1-2; D unresolved. This clonotype was sampled from an adult who received the MenACWY meningococcal vaccine as a control. The material sequenced was peripheral blood, taken 28 days after the second dose of the MenACWY control vaccine. The DNA of the CDR3 is TGTGCCACCCACAGTGTCTATGGCTACACCTTC. It specifies CATHSVYGYTF.